This T cell receptor beta chain was profiled in a study of cytomegalovirus exposure and HLA in healthy donors. Points from the study as a whole: Another analysis was done later, and it associated 17,000 or so TCR beta sequences with HLA alleles at 0.05 false discovery rate.

As for this clone: What it binds is not known.

PCR employed 60 Vbeta and 13 Jbeta primers. Profiled with immunoSEQ multiplex PCR; TCRdb holds only in-frame clones, not every one. There are about 180,000 clones in the sample; about 79% occur only once, and approximately 1.2% lies in the top ten. The receptor was isolated from a girl aged 2-9 years in good health and CMV-seropositive. Input material: PBMCs.

The CDR3 region has the DNA TGTGCCTGGAGTGTACAGGGGGAACAGCCCCAGCATTTT. Its protein is CAWSVQGEQPQHF. The chain couples TRBV30 to TRBJ1-5; the match to TRBD1 covers 8 bases. V trimming: 0 bases; J trimming: 7 bases; junction bases outside the gene matches: 2. Germline values: CDR1 GTSNPN, CDR2 SVGIG (reference sequence). This CDR3 has 13 amino acids.